Sequencing of this TCR beta chain was carried out in a study of CD8+ T cells in alopecia areata. Study-wide background: Among treated patients, oral tofacitinib was administered at 5 to 10 mg twice daily.

The sample's treatment: oral pan-JAK inhibitor, 5-10 mg twice daily. Peripheral blood, together with lesional scalp punch biopsies, was collected from alopecia areata patients. Sorted populations comprised CD4+ and CD8+ T cells obtained from PBMCs. The CDR3 sequence is 15 residues long. Germline lookup yields CDR1 SGHAT and CDR2 FQNNGV. Trimming shortened V by 2 bases and J by 6 bases, and 14 bases separated the two germline ends. Investigators isolated RNA and reverse transcribed it into cDNA to act as the sequencing template. TCRdb's copy holds only in-frame clones and misses some; the assay was immunoSEQ multiplex PCR. The data contain a few hundred thousand clones, under 75% of them singletons. Only a few counts were recorded for this clone.

The sequence derives from a human donor with alopecia areata. The sequences come from CD4+ T cells sorted from blood, collected at week 4, from a patient treated with tofacitinib. The chain has TRBV11-2 and TRBJ2-4; D ambiguous. The CDR3 loop reads CASSLNSLRSNIQYF. DNA of the CDR3: TGTGCCAGCAGCTTAAACTCTCTAAGGTCAAACATTCAGTACTTC.